This T cell receptor beta chain was found in a study of blood T cell repertoires in COVID-19. Overall study context: PBMCs, B-cell-depleted T cells, or T cells provided the cDNA or gDNA that made up the material.

Authors' methods: Reference gene primers were amplified, and this amplification served to estimate nucleated cell counts. Clones were sequenced by immunoSEQ multiplex PCR, and TCRdb holds only the in-frame ones, with some missing. V and J calls and clone size are as listed in that table; D and trimming were resolved from the DNA. The table records a few hundred thousand clones, 86% of them present only once. This CDR3 spans 12 amino acids. V dropped 6 bases and J dropped 3; count of bases not matched to a gene: 0. Germline V CDR1 and CDR2: SNHLY, FYNNEI. The V gene is TRBV2, the J gene TRBJ1-2, with 8 bases lining up with TRBD1. The receptor was isolated from a woman aged 45-60 years with acute or convalescent COVID-19. The sample consisted of peripheral blood. Written as DNA, the CDR3 is TGTGCCAGCAGGGACAGGGACTATGGCTACACCTTC. It encodes CASRDRDYGYTF.